What follows describes a single T cell receptor (beta chain). Sequencing was performed with immunoSEQ multiplex PCR; in TCRdb, only in-frame clones are kept and a portion is missing. The table shows about 560,000 clones, with just over 75% occurring only once. The sample is drawn from a study of shared clonotypes between healthy human individuals. This CDR3 is 14 amino acids long. Germline V CDR1 and CDR2: SNHLY, FYNNEI. V was pared by 6 bases and J by 3 bases, with 14 bases between. This sequence was found in a woman between 35 and 50 years old in good health. Some clones in this sample may be carry-over from other donors' samples. The rearrangement joins TRBV2 to TRBJ1-2; a weak D match, TRBD1 (5 bases). Material for sequencing was PBMCs. CDR3 residues: CASSPDRGDYGYTF. As DNA, the CDR3 is TGTGCCAGCAGCCCAGACCGGGGGGACTATGGCTACACCTTC. Filled out from reference TRBV2 and TRBJ1-2, the complete variable domain reads EPEVTQTPSHQVTQMGQEVILRCVPISNHLYFYWYRQILGQKVEFLVSFYNNEISEKSEIFDDQFSVERPDGSNFTLKIRSTKLEDSAMYFCASSPDRGDYGYTFGSGTRLTVV.